Listed below are T cell receptor beta chains from one sample, sequenced in a study of chemoradiotherapy in HPV16-positive cancers. Some clones are missing from TCRdb's copy, which holds only in-frame ones; the method was immunoSEQ multiplex PCR. The table records 6,000 or so clones, 73% of them present only once. Sampling was done from a patient who underwent chemoradiotherapy. Source of these receptors: a human donor with HPV-associated anogenital cancer. The CDR3 runs from the conserved cysteine through the conserved F or W. A D gene is named only where the DNA matches it firmly. Only part of the rows carry a size: once, few, many, or a class if the clone is expanded.

V: TRBV13
J: TRBJ2-1
D: -
size: -
DNA: TGTGCCAGCAGCTTCTGGCCTAGTTGGGATGAGCAGTTCTTC
CDR3: CASSFWPSWDEQFF

V: TRBV6-1
J: TRBJ2-7
D: TRBD1
size: -
DNA: TGTGCCAGCGCCGGGACAGGGGTATTCTACGAGCAGTACTTC
CDR3: CASAGTGVFYEQYF

V: TRBV6-6
J: TRBJ1-5
D: TRBD1
size: -
DNA: TGTGCCAGCAGTACAGGGGGCACTCAGCCCCAGCATTTT
CDR3: CASSTGGTQPQHF

V: TRBV2
J: TRBJ2-1
D: -
size: -
DNA: TGTGCCAGCAGTGAACAGGACCTCGGTGAGCAGTTCTTC
CDR3: CASSEQDLGEQFF

V: TRBV7-9
J: TRBJ1-2
D: -
size: -
DNA: TGTGCCAGCAGCCTGGACAGAGCTAACTATGGCTACACCTTC
CDR3: CASSLDRANYGYTF

V: TRBV14
J: TRBJ2-7
D: -
size: once
DNA: TGTGCCAGCAGCTTCAGGACGGGTCCCTACGAGCAGTACTTC
CDR3: CASSFRTGPYEQYF

V: TRBV19
J: TRBJ1-1
D: -
size: -
DNA: TGTGCCAGTTCGCAGGGCGGCACTGAAGCTTTCTTT
CDR3: CASSQGGTEAFF

V: TRBV28
J: TRBJ1-1
D: -
size: -
DNA: TGTGCCAGCAGTTTGAGGGCAGGACAGTTCACTGAAGCTTTCTTT
CDR3: CASSLRAGQFTEAFF

V: TRBV20-1
J: TRBJ2-7
D: -
size: -
DNA: TGCAGTGTCGCAGGGGGGTACGAGCAGTACTTC
CDR3: CSVAGGYEQYF

V: TRBV28
J: TRBJ1-1
D: -
size: -
DNA: TGTGCCAGCAGTTTATGGGGGCGGGGGAAAGCGAGCATGAACACTGAAGCTTTCTTT
CDR3: CASSLWGRGKASMNTEAFF

V: TRBV10-3
J: TRBJ2-3
D: TRBD2
size: -
DNA: TGTGCCATCAAGGAAGCGGGGGGGCTGACAGATACGCAGTATTTT
CDR3: CAIKEAGGLTDTQYF

V: TRBV5-1
J: TRBJ2-7
D: -
size: few
DNA: TGCGCCAGCAGCATATCATCGACCTACGAGCAGTACTTC
CDR3: CASSISSTYEQYF

V: TRBV4-1
J: TRBJ1-2
D: TRBD1
size: -
DNA: TGCGCCAGCAGCCATTCAAATTGGACAGGGAACTATGGCTACACCTTC
CDR3: CASSHSNWTGNYGYTF

V: TRBV28
J: TRBJ1-5
D: -
size: few
DNA: TGTGCCAGCCGGGGGGGGATCTATAGCAATCAGCCCCAGCATTTT
CDR3: CASRGGIYSNQPQHF

V: TRBV27
J: TRBJ2-2
D: TRBD1
size: -
DNA: TGTGCCAGCAGGCCAATTACCCAACAGGGGAAGGACACCGGGGAGCTGTTTTTT
CDR3: CASRPITQQGKDTGELFF

V: TRBV29-1
J: TRBJ2-7
D: TRBD1
size: -
DNA: TGCAGCGTACTGGACAGGAGCTCCTACGAGCAGTACTTC
CDR3: CSVLDRSSYEQYF

V: TRBV11-2
J: TRBJ2-7
D: TRBD1
size: -
DNA: TGTGCCAGCAGCTTAGTAGGGACAGGGGCCTACGAGCAGTACTTC
CDR3: CASSLVGTGAYEQYF

V: TRBV2
J: TRBJ1-4
D: -
size: -
DNA: TGTGCCAGCAGTGAAGGGGGAGGAGGAAACGAAAAACTGTTTTTT
CDR3: CASSEGGGGNEKLFF

V: TRBV19
J: TRBJ2-1
D: TRBD2
size: -
DNA: TGTGCCACATCCCCCTTCCGTAGCGGGGGGGCCAATGAGCAGTTCTTC
CDR3: CATSPFRSGGANEQFF

V: TRBV5-5
J: TRBJ1-3
D: -
size: -
DNA: TGTGCCAGCAGCTTGGGCAGGGCCTCTGGAAACACCATATATTTT
CDR3: CASSLGRASGNTIYF

V: TRBV2
J: TRBJ1-5
D: TRBD1
size: -
DNA: TGTGCCACACGGGACAGCTTAAATCAGCCCCAGCATTTT
CDR3: CATRDSLNQPQHF

V: TRBV18
J: TRBJ2-3
D: -
size: -
DNA: TGTGCCAGCTCACTGACAGTCACAGATACGCAGTATTTT
CDR3: CASSLTVTDTQYF

V: TRBV19
J: TRBJ2-3
D: TRBD2
size: -
DNA: TGTGCCAGTAGCAGGGGGGTTAGCGGGGGGGTGTTCACAGATACGCAGTATTTT
CDR3: CASSRGVSGGVFTDTQYF

V: TRBV6-1
J: TRBJ2-1
D: -
size: -
DNA: TGTGCCAGCAGGTCTCGGTCTTCCTACAATGAGCAGTTCTTC
CDR3: CASRSRSSYNEQFF

V: TRBV5-4
J: TRBJ1-1
D: TRBD1
size: -
DNA: TGTGCCAGCAGCCGGGGACAGGGGTACATGAACACTGAAGCTTTCTTT
CDR3: CASSRGQGYMNTEAFF

V: TRBV20-1
J: TRBJ1-1
D: -
size: -
DNA: TGCAGTGCTAGAGATAGGATTGAAGCTTTCTTT
CDR3: CSARDRIEAFF

V: TRBV19
J: TRBJ2-7
D: -
size: -
DNA: TGTGCCAGTAGTATATCGGCGGGGACCTACGAGCAGTACTTC
CDR3: CASSISAGTYEQYF

V: TRBV28
J: TRBJ2-7
D: -
size: -
DNA: TGTGCCACCGAACCCAGTGGAGGGTGGCAGTACTTC
CDR3: CATEPSGGWQYF

V: TRBV5-1
J: TRBJ2-5
D: -
size: -
DNA: TGCGCCAGCAGCTTGGTGGCTGCCCAAGAGACCCAGTACTTC
CDR3: CASSLVAAQETQYF

V: TRBV29-1
J: TRBJ1-2
D: TRBD1
size: few
DNA: TGCAGCGTTGAAGCCCCTCCCCTGACAGGGTATGGCTACACCTTC
CDR3: CSVEAPPLTGYGYTF

V: TRBV2
J: TRBJ2-1
D: TRBD2
size: -
DNA: TGTGCCAGCGGGGGGGGGATTGCGGGCAATTACAATGAGCAGTTCTTC
CDR3: CASGGGIAGNYNEQFF

V: TRBV19
J: TRBJ1-1
D: -
size: few
DNA: TGTGCCAGTAGTATGATTCAACAGGGTGGTGGCACTGAAGCTTTCTTT
CDR3: CASSMIQQGGGTEAFF

V: TRBV7-9
J: TRBJ2-1
D: -
size: once
DNA: TGTGCCAGCAGCCCCCCCCTTCGACACGGCAATGAGCAGTTCTTC
CDR3: CASSPPLRHGNEQFF

V: TRBV5-1
J: TRBJ1-4
D: -
size: -
DNA: TGCGCCAGCAGCTTGGACAGACCCTTAGGAAAACTGTTTTTT
CDR3: CASSLDRPLGKLFF

V: TRBV30
J: TRBJ1-1
D: -
size: -
DNA: TGTGCCTGGAGTGTAGCGTCCGGGACCGGGAACACTGAAGCTTTCTTT
CDR3: CAWSVASGTGNTEAFF

V: TRBV27
J: TRBJ2-5
D: TRBD2
size: -
DNA: TGTGCCAGCAGTTTACTGGTACCGGGGGGGCCGGGAGAGACCCAGTACTTC
CDR3: CASSLLVPGGPGETQYF

V: TRBV5-1
J: TRBJ2-3
D: -
size: -
DNA: TGCGCCAGCAGCTTGGCCGCGGGACCCACAGATACGCAGTATTTT
CDR3: CASSLAAGPTDTQYF

V: TRBV6-1
J: TRBJ2-7
D: TRBD2
size: -
DNA: TGTGCCAGCAGTGAGGAAGGGGAGGGATATTTTTACGAGCAGTACTTC
CDR3: CASSEEGEGYFYEQYF

V: TRBV7-9
J: TRBJ2-1
D: TRBD1
size: -
DNA: TGTGCCAGCACCCATACGCGACAGGGGGCGGATGAGCAGTTCTTC
CDR3: CASTHTRQGADEQFF

V: TRBV19
J: TRBJ1-5
D: -
size: -
DNA: TGTGCCAGTAGTATAGGATGGGACACCAATCAGCCCCAGCATTTT
CDR3: CASSIGWDTNQPQHF

V: TRBV4-1
J: TRBJ1-2
D: TRBD1
size: few
DNA: TGCGCCAGCAGCCAAGAACAGGGGGTGTATGGCTACACCTTC
CDR3: CASSQEQGVYGYTF

V: TRBV5-1
J: TRBJ2-5
D: -
size: -
DNA: TGCGCCAGCAGCCTCTACTCGGCGGCCCGTGAGACCCAGTACTTC
CDR3: CASSLYSAARETQYF

V: TRBV4-1
J: TRBJ2-7
D: -
size: once
DNA: TGCGCCAGCAGCCAAATAGACAGGAGCTCCTACGAGCAGTACTTC
CDR3: CASSQIDRSSYEQYF

V: TRBV11-2
J: TRBJ1-2
D: -
size: -
DNA: TGTGCCAGCAGCTCCAGGTCGGGGGGGCCATGGGGCTACACCTTC
CDR3: CASSSRSGGPWGYTF

V: TRBV29-1
J: TRBJ1-2
D: -
size: few
DNA: TGCAGCGTCAATTTGGGTGTTAACTATGGCTACACCTTC
CDR3: CSVNLGVNYGYTF

V: TRBV7-2
J: TRBJ2-7
D: -
size: -
DNA: TGTGCCAGCAGCTCCAGATACGAGCAGTACTTC
CDR3: CASSSRYEQYF

V: TRBV5-8
J: TRBJ2-1
D: TRBD2
size: -
DNA: TGTGCCAGCAGCTTTGTGATAGCGGGGGTCAATGAGCAGTTCTTC
CDR3: CASSFVIAGVNEQFF

V: TRBV2
J: TRBJ1-5
D: -
size: -
DNA: TGTGCCAGCGCGCCGGGACGGTCAAATCAGCCCCAGCATTTT
CDR3: CASAPGRSNQPQHF

V: TRBV28
J: TRBJ1-1
D: -
size: -
DNA: TGTGCCAGCAGTTTACAGGGGCGGGGGAACACTGAAGCTTTCTTT
CDR3: CASSLQGRGNTEAFF

V: TRBV19
J: TRBJ1-2
D: TRBD1
size: -
DNA: TGTGCCAGTACCCGGGGACAGCCATTCTATGGCTACACCTTC
CDR3: CASTRGQPFYGYTF

V: TRBV7-7
J: TRBJ2-5
D: -
size: -
DNA: TGTGCCGCTGGGCCTGGGCTATCGGAGACCCAGTACTTC
CDR3: CAAGPGLSETQYF

V: TRBV7-9
J: TRBJ2-7
D: -
size: -
DNA: TGTGCCAGCAGTCCCCAAGGCTCGTCGCACGAGCAGTACTTC
CDR3: CASSPQGSSHEQYF